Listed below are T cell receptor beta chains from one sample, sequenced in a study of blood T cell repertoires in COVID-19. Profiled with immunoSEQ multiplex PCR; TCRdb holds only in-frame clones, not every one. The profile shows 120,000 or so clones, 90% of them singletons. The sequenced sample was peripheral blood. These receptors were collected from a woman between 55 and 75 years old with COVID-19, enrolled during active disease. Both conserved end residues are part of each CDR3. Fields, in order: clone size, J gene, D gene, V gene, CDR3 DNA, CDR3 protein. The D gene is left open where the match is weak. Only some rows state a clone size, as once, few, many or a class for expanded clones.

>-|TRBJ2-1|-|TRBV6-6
TGTGCCAGCAGACCAACCGGCGGCTACAATGAGCAGTTCTTC
CASRPTGGYNEQFF
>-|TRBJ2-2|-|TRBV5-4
TGTGCCAGCAGCGCGGTCCGAGCAGATCTGACCGGGGAGCTGTTTTTT
CASSAVRADLTGELFF
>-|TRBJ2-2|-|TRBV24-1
TGTGCCACCCGGGGGGCCGGCGGGGAGCTGTTTTTT
CATRGAGGELFF
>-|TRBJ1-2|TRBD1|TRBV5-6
TGTGCCAGCAGTCCTCCGACAGGGAGAGACTATGGCTACACCTTC
CASSPPTGRDYGYTF
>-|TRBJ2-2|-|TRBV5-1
TGCGCCAGCAGCTTGGCCGTAGGGGAATCCACCGGGGAGCTGTTTTTT
CASSLAVGESTGELFF
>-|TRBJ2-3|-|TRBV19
TGTGCCAGTAGTGATATAGTGGGGGGAGATACGCAGTATTTT
CASSDIVGGDTQYF
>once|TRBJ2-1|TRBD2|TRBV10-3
TGTGCCATCAGGAGACTAGCGGGGGGGCCGGATGATGAGCAGTTCTTC
CAIRRLAGGPDDEQFF
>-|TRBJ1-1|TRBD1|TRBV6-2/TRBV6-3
TGTGCCAGCAGTTACGGAAGACAGGGGTGGACTGAAGCTTTCTTT
CASSYGRQGWTEAFF
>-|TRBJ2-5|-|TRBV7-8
TGTGCCAGCAGCTTAGGGGGGGAGAGAGCCCAGTACTTC
CASSLGGERAQYF
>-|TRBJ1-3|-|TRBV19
TGTGCCAGTAGAAAATTCAGCTCTGGAAACACCATATATTTT
CASRKFSSGNTIYF
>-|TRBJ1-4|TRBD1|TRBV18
TGTGCCAGCTCAACCGGGACAGGGCCCGTAAAACTGTTTTTT
CASSTGTGPVKLFF
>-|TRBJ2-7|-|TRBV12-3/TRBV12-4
TGTGCCAGCAGGGAGACAGTGGGGCACGAGCAGTACTTC
CASRETVGHEQYF
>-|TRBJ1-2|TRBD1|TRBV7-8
TGTGCCAGCAGCGGACAGGGAGACTATGGCTACACCTTC
CASSGQGDYGYTF
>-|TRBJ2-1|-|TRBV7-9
TGTGCCAGCAGCTTAGGGGGGGTTCGGTCCTACAATGAGCAGTTCTTC
CASSLGGVRSYNEQFF
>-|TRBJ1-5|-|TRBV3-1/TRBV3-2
TGTGCCAGCAGCCAAGGGGGGGGACGCAATCAGCCCCAGCATTTT
CASSQGGGRNQPQHF
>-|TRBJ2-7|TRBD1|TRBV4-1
TGCGCCAGCAGCCCCGGACAGGGGCCATCCGACGAGCAGTACTTC
CASSPGQGPSDEQYF
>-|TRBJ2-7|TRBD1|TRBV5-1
TGCGCCAGCAGCTTCGGGACAGGGGTATACGAGCAGTACTTC
CASSFGTGVYEQYF
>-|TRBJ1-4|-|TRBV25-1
TGTGCCAGCAGTGAAGCTGGGAGACCCGCGGGTGAAAAACTGTTTTTT
CASSEAGRPAGEKLFF
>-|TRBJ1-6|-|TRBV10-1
TGCGCCACCCGTCGGTCCCCTCCACCCCTCCACTTT
CATRRSPPPLHF
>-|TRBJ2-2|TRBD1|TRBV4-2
TGTGCCAGCAGCCGTTGGACAGGGGACACCGGGGAGCTGTTTTTT
CASSRWTGDTGELFF
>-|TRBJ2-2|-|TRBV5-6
TGTGCCAGCAGCTTGGTCAACGGCGGGGAGCTGTTTTTT
CASSLVNGGELFF
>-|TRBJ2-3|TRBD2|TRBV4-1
TGCGCCAGCAGCCAAGGATTAGCGGGGTCTGGCACAGATACGCAGTATTTT
CASSQGLAGSGTDTQYF
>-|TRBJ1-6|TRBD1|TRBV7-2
TGTGCCAGCAGCTTGACAGGGCCTAATTCACCCCTCCACTTT
CASSLTGPNSPLHF
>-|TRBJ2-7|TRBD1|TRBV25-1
TGTGCCAGCATGGGGACAGACTACGAGCAGTACTTC
CASMGTDYEQYF
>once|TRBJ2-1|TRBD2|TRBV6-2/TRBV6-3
TGTGCCAGCAGTTTAGGACTAGCAGTGAATGAGCAGTTCTTC
CASSLGLAVNEQFF
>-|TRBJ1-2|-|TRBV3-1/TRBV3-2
TGTGCCAGCACTCCTAGGGACAAGCGACCGAGCGGCTACACCTTC
CASTPRDKRPSGYTF
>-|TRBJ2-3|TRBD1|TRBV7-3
TGTGCCAGCAGCCACACAGGGGCAGATACGCAGTATTTT
CASSHTGADTQYF
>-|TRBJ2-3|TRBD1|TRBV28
TGTGCCAGCAGCCCGGGACAGAGCACAGATACGCAGTATTTT
CASSPGQSTDTQYF
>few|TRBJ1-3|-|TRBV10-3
TGTGCCCCCTTAATGCACGTCTCTACTACTCCGACCTCTGGAAACACCATATATTTT
CAPLMHVSTTPTSGNTIYF
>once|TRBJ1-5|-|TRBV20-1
TGCAGTGCTAGTATGGGGGACTATCAGCCCCAGCATTTT
CSASMGDYQPQHF
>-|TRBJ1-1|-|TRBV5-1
TGCGCCAGCAGCTCCGGACAGCCGAACACTGAAGCTTTCTTT
CASSSGQPNTEAFF
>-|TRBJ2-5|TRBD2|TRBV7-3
TGTGCCAGCAGCCCCGGACTAGCGGGGGAGACCCAGTACTTC
CASSPGLAGETQYF
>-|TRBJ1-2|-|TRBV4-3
TGCGCCAGCAGCCAAGATAGAGAGGGTAACTATGGCTACACCTTC
CASSQDREGNYGYTF
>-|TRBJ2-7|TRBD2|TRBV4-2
TGTGCCAGCAGCCAAGAGGGGACTAGCGGGTCCTCCTACGAGCAGTACTTC
CASSQEGTSGSSYEQYF
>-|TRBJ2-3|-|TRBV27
TGTGCCAGCAGTCCTGAGGTCAGCACAGATACGCAGTATTTT
CASSPEVSTDTQYF
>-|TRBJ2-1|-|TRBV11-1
TGTGCCAGCAGCTTAGCGAGGGCCGATGAGCAGTTCTTC
CASSLARADEQFF
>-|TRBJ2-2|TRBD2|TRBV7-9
TGTGCCAGCAGCCCCTCGGTCAGGGAGGGTGTGGCCGGGGAGCTGTTTTTT
CASSPSVREGVAGELFF
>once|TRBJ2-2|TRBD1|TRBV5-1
TGCGCCAGCAGCTTGACGGGAGCAGGGGGCGGGCTGTTTTTT
CASSLTGAGGGLFF
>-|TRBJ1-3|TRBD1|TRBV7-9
TGTGCCAGCAGCTTTCAAACAGGGGTGGGCTCTGGAAACACCATATATTTT
CASSFQTGVGSGNTIYF
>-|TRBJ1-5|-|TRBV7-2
TGTGCCAGCAGCTCAGGGGAATTCAGGGTCAATCAGCCCCAGCATTTT
CASSSGEFRVNQPQHF
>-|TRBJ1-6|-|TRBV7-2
TGTGCCAGCAACTTAGGGGCAGCTCTATCACCCCTCCACTTT
CASNLGAALSPLHF
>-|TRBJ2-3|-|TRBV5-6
TGTGCCAGCAGCCCGGGGGGCAGCACAGATACGCAGTATTTT
CASSPGGSTDTQYF
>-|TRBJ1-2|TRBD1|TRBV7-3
TGTGCCAGCAGCCCCACAGGGGATCAGGGCTACACCTTC
CASSPTGDQGYTF
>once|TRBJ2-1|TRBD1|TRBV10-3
TGTGCCATCAGTGAGGCGGACAGGGGGCCCTACAATGAGCAGTTCTTC
CAISEADRGPYNEQFF
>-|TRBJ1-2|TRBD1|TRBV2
TGTGCCACCCTTCTGCAGCAGGGGGTAAACTATGGCTACACCTTC
CATLLQQGVNYGYTF